A single T cell receptor beta chain is shown here with its context. Its antigen is unknown. TCRdb re-called the PCR reads through MiXCR, storing one row per CDR3 protein. The sample holds roughly 630,000 distinct CDR3 sequences; 25% are singletons and the top ten take roughly 0.83%. These data originate in a study of molecular identifiers for immune sequencing clone quantification. Study-level findings and limits: The share of molecules held by clones above 20 RNA copies was over 99% in effector cells and under 1% in naive cells.

The CDR3 covers 14 residues. The germline V and J ends were trimmed by 10 bases and 1 base, with 16 bases remaining between them. Naive CD8 libraries were made from 20,000 to 1,000,000 sorted cells, and they used 10%, 30% or 50% RNA. The receptor's source is a human donor in good health. Some libraries in this study had Jurkat cell RNA spiked in. The V call is TRBV12-3 or TRBV12-4, the J call TRBJ2-5; TRBD1 or TRBD2 may be the D gene (5 bases each). Sequenced: naive CD8+ T cells from blood, with Jurkat cell RNA spiked in. Subset meaning: FACS-sorted CD8+CD4-CCR7+CD45RA+ naive T cells. CDR3 bases: TGTGCCAACAACCCTGGGGGAACCCAAGAGACCCAGTACTTC. It specifies CANNPGGTQETQYF.